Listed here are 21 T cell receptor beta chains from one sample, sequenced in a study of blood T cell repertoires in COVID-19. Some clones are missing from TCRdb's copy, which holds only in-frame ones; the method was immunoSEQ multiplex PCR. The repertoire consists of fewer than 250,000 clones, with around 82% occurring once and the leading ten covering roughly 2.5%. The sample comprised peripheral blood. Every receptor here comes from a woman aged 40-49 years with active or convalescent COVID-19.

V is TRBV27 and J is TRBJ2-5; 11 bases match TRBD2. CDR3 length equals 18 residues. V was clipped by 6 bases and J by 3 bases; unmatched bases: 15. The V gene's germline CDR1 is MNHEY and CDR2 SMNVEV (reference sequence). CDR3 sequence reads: CASRPIRAGTSGEETQYF. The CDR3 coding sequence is TGTGCCAGCAGACCCATCCGAGCCGGGACTAGCGGAGAAGAGACCCAGTACTTC.

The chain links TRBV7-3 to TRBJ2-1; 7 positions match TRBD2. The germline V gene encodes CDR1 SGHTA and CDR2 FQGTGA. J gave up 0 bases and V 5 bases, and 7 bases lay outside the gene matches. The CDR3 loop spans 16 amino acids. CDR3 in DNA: TGTGCCAGCAGCGCCCCTAGCGGCCCCTCCTACAATGAGCAGTTCTTC. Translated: CASSAPSGPSYNEQFF.

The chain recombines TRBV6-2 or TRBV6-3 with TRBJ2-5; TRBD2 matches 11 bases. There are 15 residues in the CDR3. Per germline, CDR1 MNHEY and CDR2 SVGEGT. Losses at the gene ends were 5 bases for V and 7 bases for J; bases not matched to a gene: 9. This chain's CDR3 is CASSARSGGAGTQYF. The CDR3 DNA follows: TGTGCCAGCAGTGCCCGTAGCGGGGGGGCCGGGACCCAGTACTTC.

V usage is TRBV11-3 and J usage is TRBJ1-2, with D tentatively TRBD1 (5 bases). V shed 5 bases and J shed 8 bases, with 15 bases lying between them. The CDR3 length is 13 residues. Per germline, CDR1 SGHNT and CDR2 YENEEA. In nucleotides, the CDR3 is TGTGCCAGCAGCCCACAGGTTGATCACGGCTACACCTTC. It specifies CASSPQVDHGYTF. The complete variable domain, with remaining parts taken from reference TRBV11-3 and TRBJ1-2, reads EAGVVQSPRYKIIEKKQPVAFWCNPISGHNTLYWYLQNLGQGPELLIRYENEEAVDDSQLPKDRFSAERLKGVDSTLKIQPAELGDSAVYLCASSPQVDHGYTFGSGTRLTVV.

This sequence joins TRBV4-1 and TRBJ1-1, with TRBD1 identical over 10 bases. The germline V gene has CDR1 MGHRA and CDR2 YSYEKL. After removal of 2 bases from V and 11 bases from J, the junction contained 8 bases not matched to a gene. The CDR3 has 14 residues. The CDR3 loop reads CASSQLTGGRSAFF. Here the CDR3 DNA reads TGCGCCAGCAGCCAATTGACAGGGGGCCGGTCGGCTTTCTTT.

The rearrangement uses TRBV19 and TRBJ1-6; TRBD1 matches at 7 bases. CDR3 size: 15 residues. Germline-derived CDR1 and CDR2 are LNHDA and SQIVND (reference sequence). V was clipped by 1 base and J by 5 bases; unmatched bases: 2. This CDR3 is CASSIAQGDNSPLHF. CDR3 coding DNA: TGTGCCAGTAGTATAGCCCAGGGGGATAATTCACCCCTCCACTTT.

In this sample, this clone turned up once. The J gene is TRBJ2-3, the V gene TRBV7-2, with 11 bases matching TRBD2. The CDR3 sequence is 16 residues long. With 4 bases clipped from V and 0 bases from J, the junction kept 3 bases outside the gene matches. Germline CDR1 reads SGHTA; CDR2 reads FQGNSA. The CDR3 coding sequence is TGTGCCAGCAGCTCCAGACTAGCGGGAAGCACAGATACGCAGTATTTT. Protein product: CASSSRLAGSTDTQYF.

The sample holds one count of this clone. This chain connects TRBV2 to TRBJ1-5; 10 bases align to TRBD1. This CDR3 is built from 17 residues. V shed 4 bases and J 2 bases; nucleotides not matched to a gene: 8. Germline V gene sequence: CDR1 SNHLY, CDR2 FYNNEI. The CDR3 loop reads CASSGDRGVWGNQPQHF. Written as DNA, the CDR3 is TGTGCCAGCAGTGGGGACAGGGGAGTTTGGGGCAATCAGCCCCAGCATTTT.

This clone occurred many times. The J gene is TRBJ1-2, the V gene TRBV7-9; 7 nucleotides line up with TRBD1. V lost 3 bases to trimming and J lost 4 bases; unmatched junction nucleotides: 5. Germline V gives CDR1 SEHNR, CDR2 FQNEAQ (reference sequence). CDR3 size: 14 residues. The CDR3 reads CASSLDRIVYGYTF. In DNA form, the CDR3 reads TGTGCCAGCAGCTTGGACAGGATCGTCTATGGCTACACCTTC.

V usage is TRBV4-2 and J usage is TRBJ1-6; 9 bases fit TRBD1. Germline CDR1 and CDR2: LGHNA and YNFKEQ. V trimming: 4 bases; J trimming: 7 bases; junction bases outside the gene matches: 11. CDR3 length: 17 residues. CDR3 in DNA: TGTGCCAGCAGCCCGGGACAGGGTGGTTCGGGGAATTCACCCCTCCACTTT. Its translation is CASSPGQGGSGNSPLHF.

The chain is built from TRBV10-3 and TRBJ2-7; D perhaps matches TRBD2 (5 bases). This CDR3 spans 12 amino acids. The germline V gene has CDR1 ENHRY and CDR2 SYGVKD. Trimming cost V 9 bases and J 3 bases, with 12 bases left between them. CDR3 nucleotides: TGTGCCATAGGACGGGGAGTCTACGAGCAGTACTTC. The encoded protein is CAIGRGVYEQYF.

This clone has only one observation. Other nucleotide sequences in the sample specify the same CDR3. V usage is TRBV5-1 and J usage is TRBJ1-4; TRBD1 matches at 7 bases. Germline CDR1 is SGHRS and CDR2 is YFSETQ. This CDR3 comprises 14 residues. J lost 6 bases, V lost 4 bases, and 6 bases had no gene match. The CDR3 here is CASSPDRADEKLFF. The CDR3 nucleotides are TGCGCCAGCAGCCCCGACAGGGCAGATGAAAAACTGTTTTTT.

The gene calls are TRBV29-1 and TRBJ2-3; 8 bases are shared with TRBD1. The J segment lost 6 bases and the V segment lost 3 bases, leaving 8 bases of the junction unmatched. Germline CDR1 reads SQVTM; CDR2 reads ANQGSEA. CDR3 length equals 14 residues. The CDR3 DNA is TGCAGCGTTGAGGCCCAGGGGGCATATGATACGCAGTATTTT. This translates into CSVEAQGAYDTQYF.

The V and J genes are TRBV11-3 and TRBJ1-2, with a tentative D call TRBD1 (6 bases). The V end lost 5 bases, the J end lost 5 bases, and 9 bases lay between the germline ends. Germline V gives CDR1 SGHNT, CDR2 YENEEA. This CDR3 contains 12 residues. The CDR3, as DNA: TGTGCCAGCAGCCAGACAGGATATGGCTACACCTTC. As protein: CASSQTGYGYTF.

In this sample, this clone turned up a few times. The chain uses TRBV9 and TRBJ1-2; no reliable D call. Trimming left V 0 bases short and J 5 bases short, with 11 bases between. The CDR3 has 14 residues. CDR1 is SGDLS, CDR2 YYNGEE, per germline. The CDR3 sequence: CASSVASGYYGYTF. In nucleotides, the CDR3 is TGTGCCAGCAGCGTAGCCTCAGGTTATTATGGCTACACCTTC.

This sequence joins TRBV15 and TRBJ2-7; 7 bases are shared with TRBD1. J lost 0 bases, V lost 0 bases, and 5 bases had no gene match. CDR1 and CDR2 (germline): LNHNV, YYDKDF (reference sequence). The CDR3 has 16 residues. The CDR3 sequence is CATSREGTDFSYEQYF. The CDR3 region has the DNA TGTGCCACCAGCAGAGAAGGGACAGACTTCTCCTACGAGCAGTACTTC.

CDR3 sequence (DNA): TGTGCCAGCAGCCGCGACGGGAGGGTTAACACTGAAGCTTTCTTT. Protein: CASSRDGRVNTEAFF. The V call is TRBV6-2 or TRBV6-3, the J call TRBJ1-1, with D uncertain. This CDR3 comprises 15 residues. Germline values: CDR1 MNHEY, CDR2 SVGEGT. V was cut by 6 bases and J by 2 bases, with 16 bases left in between.

CDR3 DNA sequence: TGCGCCAGCAGCTTGGCCCAGGGGGGCCACGGGGAGCTGTTTTTT. Residues: CASSLAQGGHGELFF. V and J are TRBV5-1 and TRBJ2-2; D perhaps matches TRBD1 (7 bases). The V gene lost 0 bases and the J gene lost 7 bases, with 13 bases spanning the gap. There are 15 residues in the CDR3. The germline gives CDR1 SGHRS, CDR2 YFSETQ.

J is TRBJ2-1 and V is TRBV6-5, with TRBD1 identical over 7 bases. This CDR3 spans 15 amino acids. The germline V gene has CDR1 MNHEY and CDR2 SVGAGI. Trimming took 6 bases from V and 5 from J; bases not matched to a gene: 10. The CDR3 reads CASSALPGQNNEQFF. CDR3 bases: TGTGCCAGCAGCGCTTTACCGGGACAGAACAATGAGCAGTTCTTC.

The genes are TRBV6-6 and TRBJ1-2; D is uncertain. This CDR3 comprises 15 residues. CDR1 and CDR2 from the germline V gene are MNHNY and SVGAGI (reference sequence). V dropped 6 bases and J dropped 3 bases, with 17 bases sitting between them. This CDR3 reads CASRFTSDTYYGYTF. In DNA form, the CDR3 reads TGTGCCAGCAGATTCACTTCCGACACCTACTATGGCTACACCTTC.

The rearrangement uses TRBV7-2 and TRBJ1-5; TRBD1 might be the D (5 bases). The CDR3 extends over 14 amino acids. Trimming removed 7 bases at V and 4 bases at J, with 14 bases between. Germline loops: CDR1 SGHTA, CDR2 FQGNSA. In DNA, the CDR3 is TGTGCCAGCAACTCCGGGGGTCAAAATCAGCCCCAGCATTTT. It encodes CASNSGGQNQPQHF. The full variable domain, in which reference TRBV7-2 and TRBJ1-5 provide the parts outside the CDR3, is GAGVSQSPSNKVTEKGKDVELRCDPISGHTALYWYRQSLGQGLEFLIYFQGNSAPDKSGLPSDRFSAERTGGSVSTLTIQRTQQEDSAVYLCASNSGGQNQPQHFGDGTRLSIL.